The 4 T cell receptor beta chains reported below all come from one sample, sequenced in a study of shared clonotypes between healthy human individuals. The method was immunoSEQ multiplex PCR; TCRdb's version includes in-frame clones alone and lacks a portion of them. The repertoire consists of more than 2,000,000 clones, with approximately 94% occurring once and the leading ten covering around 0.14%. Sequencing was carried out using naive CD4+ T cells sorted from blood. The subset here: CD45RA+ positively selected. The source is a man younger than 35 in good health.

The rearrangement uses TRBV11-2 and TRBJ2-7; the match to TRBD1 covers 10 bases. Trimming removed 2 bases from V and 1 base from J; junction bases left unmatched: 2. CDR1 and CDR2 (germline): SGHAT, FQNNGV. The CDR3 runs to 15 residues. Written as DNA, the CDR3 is TGTGCCAGCAGCTTAATGGGACAGGGGTCCTACGAGCAGTACTTC. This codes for CASSLMGQGSYEQYF.

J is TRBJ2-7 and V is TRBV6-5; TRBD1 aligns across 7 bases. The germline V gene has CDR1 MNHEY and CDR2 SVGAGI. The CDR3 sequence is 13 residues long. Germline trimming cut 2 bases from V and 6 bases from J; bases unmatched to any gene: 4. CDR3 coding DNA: TGTGCCAGCAGTTACGGACAGGCTACCGAGCAGTACTTC. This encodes CASSYGQATEQYF.

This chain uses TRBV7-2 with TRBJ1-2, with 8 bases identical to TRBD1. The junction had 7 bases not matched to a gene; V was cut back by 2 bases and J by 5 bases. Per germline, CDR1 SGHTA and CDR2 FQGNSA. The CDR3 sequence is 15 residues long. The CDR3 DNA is TGTGCCAGCAGCTTATTGGGAACAGGGGGGTATGGCTACACCTTC. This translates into CASSLLGTGGYGYTF.

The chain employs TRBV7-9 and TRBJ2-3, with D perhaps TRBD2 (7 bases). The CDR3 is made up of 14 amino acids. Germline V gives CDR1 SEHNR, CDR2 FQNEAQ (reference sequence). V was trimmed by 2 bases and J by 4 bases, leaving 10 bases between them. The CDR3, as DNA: TGTGCCAGCAGCTTATTAGGGGGGGCAGATACGCAGTATTTT. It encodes CASSLLGGADTQYF.